A single sample gave rise to the 19 T cell receptor beta chains below, sequenced in a study of blood T cell repertoires in COVID-19. Here immunoSEQ multiplex PCR was the method, and the copy in TCRdb shows in-frame clones only, minus some. The table has 390,000 or so clones, roughly 90% seen once. Sequenced sample: peripheral blood. These receptors originate from a woman under 40 with COVID-19, enrolled during active disease.

The gene calls are TRBV27 and TRBJ1-3; the D gene is possibly TRBD1 (6 bases). In germline, CDR1 is MNHEY, CDR2 SMNVEV (reference sequence). There are 15 residues in the CDR3. V dropped 1 base and J dropped 7 bases, with 14 bases sitting between them. The CDR3 sequence is CASSLFGGLGNTIYF. The CDR3 DNA follows: TGTGCCAGCAGTTTATTCGGGGGGCTCGGGAACACCATATATTTT.

The CDR3: CASSHRDRDSEQYV. CDR3 DNA: TGCGCCAGCAGTCACCGGGACAGGGATAGCGAGCAGTACGTC. J is TRBJ2-7 and V is TRBV23-1; 9 bases line up with TRBD1. TRBV23-1 falls under the ORF class, with uncertain function. V lost 3 bases and J lost 6; bases outside the gene matches: 6. CDR3 length: 14 amino acids.

The chain couples TRBV7-2 to TRBJ1-4, with TRBD1 matching 11 bases. Germline CDR1 SGHTA, CDR2 FQGNSA. The CDR3 length is 16 residues. Trimming cost V 4 bases and J 7 bases; bases outside gene matches: 8. The CDR3 loop reads CASSSAPGQGGEKLFF. The CDR3 DNA is TGTGCCAGCAGCTCAGCTCCGGGACAGGGGGGTGAAAAACTGTTTTTT. Full variable domain (rest looked up from reference TRBV7-2 and TRBJ1-4): GAGVSQSPSNKVTEKGKDVELRCDPISGHTALYWYRQSLGQGLEFLIYFQGNSAPDKSGLPSDRFSAERTGGSVSTLTIQRTQQEDSAVYLCASSSAPGQGGEKLFFGSGTQLSVL.

The rearrangement joins TRBV11-2 to TRBJ1-2; 12 positions agree with TRBD1. This CDR3 is 14 amino acids long. The germline gives CDR1 SGHAT, CDR2 FQNNGV. The V and J ends lost 5 bases and 4 bases, in that order; junction bases with no gene match: 2. The CDR3 DNA sequence: TGTGCCAGCAGCGGGACAGGGGGCGGCTATGGCTACACCTTC. Its protein is CASSGTGGGYGYTF.

The chain joins TRBV2 to TRBJ1-3; no clear D. Trimming removed 1 base at V and 0 bases at J, with 7 bases between. Germline V CDR1 and CDR2: SNHLY, FYNNEI. The CDR3 has 15 residues. Here the CDR3 DNA reads TGTGCCAGCAGTGAAGGAAAGAGCTCTGGAAACACCATATATTTT. Translated, it gives CASSEGKSSGNTIYF.

V gene TRBV11-2 combines with J gene TRBJ2-1; 7 nucleotides line up with TRBD2. The CDR3 runs 14 residues. The junction had 4 bases not matched to a gene; V was cut back by 0 bases and J by 8 bases. Germline CDR1 reads SGHAT; CDR2 reads FQNNGV. The CDR3 loop reads CASSLELAVDEQFF. The CDR3 DNA is TGTGCCAGCAGCTTAGAGCTAGCGGTTGATGAGCAGTTCTTC. Using reference TRBV11-2 and TRBJ2-1 for the parts outside the CDR3, the full variable domain is EAGVAQSPRYKIIEKRQSVAFWCNPISGHATLYWYQQILGQGPKLLIQFQNNGVVDDSQLPKDRFSAERLKGVDSTLKIQPAKLEDSAVYLCASSLELAVDEQFFGPGTRLTVL.

V and J are TRBV18 and TRBJ1-1; possibly TRBD1 for D (5 bases). Trimming pared 2 bases from V and 3 bases from J, leaving 10 bases between. Germline CDR1 reads KGHSH; CDR2 reads LQKENI. The CDR3 totals 14 residues. CDR3 amino acids: CASSPGRVDTEAFF. For the CDR3, the DNA is TGTGCCAGCTCACCAGGCAGGGTAGACACTGAAGCTTTCTTT.

CDR3 protein: CASSRDRGAVQPQHF. In nucleotides, the CDR3 is TGTGCCAGTAGCCGGGACAGGGGGGCGGTTCAGCCCCAGCATTTT. The chain combines TRBV19 with TRBJ1-5, with 11 positions matching TRBD1. Germline loops: CDR1 LNHDA, CDR2 SQIVND (reference sequence). V lost 6 bases and J lost 6; bases outside the gene matches: 7. The CDR3 runs to 15 residues.

CDR3: CASSESTDGATNEKLFF. In DNA form, the CDR3 reads TGCGCCAGCAGTGAGTCGACAGACGGAGCAACTAATGAAAAACTGTTTTTT. J is TRBJ1-4 and V is TRBV10-2; D possibly corresponds to TRBD1 (5 bases). This CDR3 has 17 amino acids. The V and J ends lost 0 bases and 0 bases respectively, with 11 bases between them. From germline, CDR1 is WSHSY and CDR2 SAAADI.

The rearrangement uses TRBV19 and TRBJ2-1; 13 nucleotides agree with TRBD2. The trim removed 4 bases at V and 8 bases at J, leaving 11 bases unmatched. CDR3 length: 17 amino acids. Germline-derived CDR1 and CDR2 are LNHDA and SQIVND (reference sequence). DNA of the CDR3: TGTGCCAGTAGTAAGGGACTAGCGGGGCCACCAGGGGATGAGCAGTTCTTC. Amino acid sequence: CASSKGLAGPPGDEQFF.

CDR3 in amino acids: CASRYRGTYNSPLHF. For the CDR3, the DNA is TGTGCCAGCAGATACAGGGGCACCTATAATTCACCCCTCCACTTT. V and J are TRBV2 and TRBJ1-6; the match to TRBD1 covers 7 bases. The germline V gene has CDR1 SNHLY and CDR2 FYNNEI. The CDR3 is 15 amino acids. The V and J ends lost 6 bases and 2 bases, in that order; junction bases with no gene match: 4.

V and J are TRBV27 and TRBJ2-2, with 8 bases that match TRBD1. The CDR3 is 17 residues long. Germline loops: CDR1 MNHEY, CDR2 SMNVEV (reference sequence). V shed 5 bases and J 2 bases; nucleotides not matched to a gene: 10. For the CDR3, the DNA is TGTGCCAGCAGTGCGGGGACAGGAAGCGCAAACACCGGGGAGCTGTTTTTT. It translates to CASSAGTGSANTGELFF.

The chain joins TRBV11-2 to TRBJ2-2, with D perhaps matching TRBD1 (6 bases). Germline V gene sequence: CDR1 SGHAT, CDR2 FQNNGV. The germline V and J ends were trimmed by 1 base and 4 bases, with 13 bases remaining between them. The CDR3 spans 16 residues. The CDR3 here is CASSLAPAGATGELFF. The DNA for the CDR3 is TGTGCCAGCAGCTTAGCCCCAGCAGGGGCCACCGGGGAGCTGTTTTTT.

The gene calls are TRBV29-1 and TRBJ1-2; D is uncertain. V lost 1 base, J lost 8 bases, and 20 bases lay in between. This CDR3 region has 15 residues. Germline V gene data show CDR1 as SQVTM and CDR2 as ANQGSEA. CDR3 bases: TGCAGCGTTGAAGGCAGGCCCTATGCTCCCCCCGGCTACACCTTC. It is translated as CSVEGRPYAPPGYTF.

In its sample, this clone was seen once. The J gene is TRBJ2-7, the V gene TRBV12-2; whether TRBD2, the table's D call, matches the DNA was not checked. TRBV12-2 is a recognized pseudogene. This CDR3 is built from 17 residues. CDR3 DNA sequence: TGTGCAAGTCGCTTAGTCCCATTGCACCGGAAGGAGAACGAGCAGTACGTC. It yields the protein CASRLVPLHRKENEQYV.

The V call is TRBV4-1, the J call TRBJ2-7; 7 positions agree with TRBD2. The CDR3 runs 15 residues. Germline lookup yields CDR1 MGHRA and CDR2 YSYEKL. Trimming cost V 0 bases and J 3 bases; bases outside gene matches: 5. Here the CDR3 DNA reads TGCGCCAGCAGCCAAGAGGGCGGGGGATTCTACGAGCAGTACGTC. Residues: CASSQEGGGFYEQYV.

The CDR3 DNA sequence: TGTGCCAGCAGACAGGGGACAAGGGGCTACACCTTC. Its translation: CASRQGTRGYTF. The chain links TRBV28 to TRBJ1-2, with 7 bases matching TRBD1. This CDR3 is 12 amino acids long. J lost 8 bases, V lost 6 bases, and 6 bases had no gene match. In germline, CDR1 is MDHEN, CDR2 SYDVKM.

The table lists this clone with a few counts. The chain has TRBV24-1 and TRBJ2-2; 12 positions agree with TRBD1. Unmatched junction bases numbered 17, after V lost 4 bases and J lost 6 bases. The CDR3 has 20 amino acids. The germline V gene encodes CDR1 KGHDR and CDR2 SFDVKD. CDR3 in DNA: TGTGCCACCAGTGACTCTGGGACAGGGGGCGCGTATCTAATCGCCGGGGAGCTGTTTTTT. Translating gives CATSDSGTGGAYLIAGELFF.

The CDR3 nucleotides read TGTGCCAGCAGCTTGGGACTAGCGGGAGTAAACAATGAGCAGTTCTTC. Translating gives CASSLGLAGVNNEQFF. This chain joins TRBV5-4 and TRBJ2-1; 12 positions agree with TRBD2. V was clipped by 0 bases and J by 5 bases; unmatched bases: 3. Germline V gives CDR1 SGHNT, CDR2 YYREEE (reference sequence). The CDR3 has 16 residues.